The rows below give T cell receptor beta chains drawn from one sample of a study of cytotoxic CD8 clonotypes in ibrutinib-treated CLL. Sequencing was performed with immunoSEQ multiplex PCR; in TCRdb, only in-frame clones are kept and a portion is missing. Of 12,000 to 15,000 clones listed, roughly 50% are singletons. The material sequenced was PBMCs, taken at a roughly 22-month disease-progression time point, from a patient treated with ibrutinib. These receptors were collected from a human donor with chronic lymphocytic leukemia. Both conserved end residues are part of each CDR3. D genes are given only for firm matches. A clone size is listed for some rows: how often the clone was seen (once, few, many), or a class if it is expanded.

CDR3 protein	CDR3 DNA	V gene	clone size	D gene	J gene
CASSLFPTGNYGYTF	TGTGCCAGCAGTTTATTCCCGACAGGGAACTATGGCTACACCTTC	TRBV27	.	TRBD1	TRBJ1-2
CASSYGGDEQYF	TGTGCCAGCAGTTATGGGGGGGACGAGCAGTACTTC	TRBV7-9	.	TRBD2	TRBJ2-7
CASGLDGETQYF	TGTGCTAGTGGTTTGGACGGGGAGACCCAGTACTTC	TRBV12-5	few	.	TRBJ2-5
CASSLGQEADLRTQETQYF	TGTGCCAGCAGCTTAGGACAGGAAGCCGACCTCAGGACCCAAGAGACCCAGTACTTC	TRBV7-6	.	.	TRBJ2-5
CASTPVSGLDTQYF	TGTGCCAGCACCCCTGTAAGTGGATTAGATACGCAGTATTTT	TRBV6-6	.	.	TRBJ2-3
CASSLGFGTRYNEQFF	TGTGCCAGCAGCTTAGGGTTTGGGACTAGATACAATGAGCAGTTCTTC	TRBV11-2	.	TRBD2	TRBJ2-1
CASWGASSYNEQFF	TGCGCCAGCTGGGGGGCAAGCTCCTACAATGAGCAGTTCTTC	TRBV5-1	once	.	TRBJ2-1
CAWGYGGNTIYF	TGTGCCTGGGGGTACGGGGGAAACACCATATATTTT	TRBV30	once	.	TRBJ1-3
CASSLGDRNTEAFF	TGTGCCAGCAGCTTGGGGGACAGGAACACTGAAGCTTTCTTT	TRBV5-6	few	TRBD1	TRBJ1-1
CASSRSLNTEAFF	TGTGCCAGCTCCCGGTCCTTGAACACTGAAGCTTTCTTT	TRBV2	.	.	TRBJ1-1
CSVAQGNRDTQYF	TGCAGCGTTGCGCAGGGGAACCGAGATACGCAGTATTTT	TRBV29-1	once	.	TRBJ2-3
CASSRDRQETQYF	TGTGCCAGCAGTCGGGACAGACAAGAGACCCAGTACTTC	TRBV6-1	.	TRBD1	TRBJ2-5
CASSFDRVAEAFF	TGTGCCAGCAGCTTTGACAGGGTCGCTGAAGCTTTCTTT	TRBV5-4	.	TRBD1	TRBJ1-1
CASSATVNSPLHF	TGCGCCAGCAGTGCAACCGTTAATTCACCCCTCCACTTT	TRBV10-1	.	.	TRBJ1-6
CASSPPTQSYEQYF	TGTGCCAGCTCACCACCGACGCAGTCCTACGAGCAGTACTTC	TRBV18	.	.	TRBJ2-7